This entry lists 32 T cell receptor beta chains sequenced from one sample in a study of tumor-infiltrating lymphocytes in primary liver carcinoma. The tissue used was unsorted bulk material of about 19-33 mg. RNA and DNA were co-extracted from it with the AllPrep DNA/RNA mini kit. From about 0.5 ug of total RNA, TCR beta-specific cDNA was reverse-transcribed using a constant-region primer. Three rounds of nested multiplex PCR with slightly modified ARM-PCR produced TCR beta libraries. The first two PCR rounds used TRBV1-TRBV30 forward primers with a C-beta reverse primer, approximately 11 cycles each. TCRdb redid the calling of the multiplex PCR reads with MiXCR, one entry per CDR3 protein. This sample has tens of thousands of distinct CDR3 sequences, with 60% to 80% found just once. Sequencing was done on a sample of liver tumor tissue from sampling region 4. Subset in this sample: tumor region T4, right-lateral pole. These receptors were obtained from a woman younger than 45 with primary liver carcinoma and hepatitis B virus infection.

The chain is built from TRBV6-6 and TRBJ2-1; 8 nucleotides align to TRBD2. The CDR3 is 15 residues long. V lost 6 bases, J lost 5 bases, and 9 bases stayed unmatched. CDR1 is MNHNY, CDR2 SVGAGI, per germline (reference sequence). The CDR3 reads CASRGQAGEHNEQFF. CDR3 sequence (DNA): TGTGCCAGCAGGGGACAAGCGGGGGAACACAATGAGCAGTTCTTC.

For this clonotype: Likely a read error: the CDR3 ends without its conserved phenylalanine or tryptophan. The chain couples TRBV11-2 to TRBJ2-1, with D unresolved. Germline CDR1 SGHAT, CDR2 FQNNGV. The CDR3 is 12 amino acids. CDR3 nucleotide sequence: TGTGCCATCAGCTTTCTTAATGGTAAGCAGTTCTTA. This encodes CAISFLNGKQFL.

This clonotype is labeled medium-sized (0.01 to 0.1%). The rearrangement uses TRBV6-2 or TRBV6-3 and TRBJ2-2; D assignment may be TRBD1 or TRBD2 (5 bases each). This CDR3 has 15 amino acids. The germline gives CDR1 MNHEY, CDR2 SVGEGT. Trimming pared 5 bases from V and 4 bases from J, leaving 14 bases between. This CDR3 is CASSRGDWSTGELFF. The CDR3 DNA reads TGTGCCAGCAGTCGGGGCGATTGGAGCACCGGGGAGCTGTTTTTT.

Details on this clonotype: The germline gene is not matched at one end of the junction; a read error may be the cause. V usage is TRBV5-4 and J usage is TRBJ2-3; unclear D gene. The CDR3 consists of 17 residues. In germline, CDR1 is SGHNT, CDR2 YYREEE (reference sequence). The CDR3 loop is CASSVDEHPPPTDMQYF. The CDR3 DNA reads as TGTGCCAGCAGCGTAGACGAACACCCTCCGCCCACAGATATGCAGTATTTT.

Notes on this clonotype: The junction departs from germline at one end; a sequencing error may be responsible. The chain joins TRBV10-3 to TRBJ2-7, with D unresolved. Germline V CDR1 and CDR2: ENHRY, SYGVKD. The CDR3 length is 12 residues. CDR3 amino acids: CAISERDYEQYF. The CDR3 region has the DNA TGTGCTATCAGTGAAAGGGACTACGAGCAGTACTTC.

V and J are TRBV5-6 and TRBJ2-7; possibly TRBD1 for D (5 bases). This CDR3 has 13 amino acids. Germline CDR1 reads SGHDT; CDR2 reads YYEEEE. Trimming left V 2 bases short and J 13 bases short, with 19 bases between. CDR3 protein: CASSLRAGPSHYF. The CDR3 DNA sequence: TGTGCCAGCAGCTTACGGGCAGGGCCATCGCATTACTTC.

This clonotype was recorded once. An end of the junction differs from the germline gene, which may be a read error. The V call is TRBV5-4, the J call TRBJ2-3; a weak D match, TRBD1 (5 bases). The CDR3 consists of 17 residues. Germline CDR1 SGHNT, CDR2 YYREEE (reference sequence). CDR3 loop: CGSSVDGHPPHTDTQYF. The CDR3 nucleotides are TGTGGCAGCAGCGTAGACGGACACCCTCCACACACAGACACGCAGTATTTT.

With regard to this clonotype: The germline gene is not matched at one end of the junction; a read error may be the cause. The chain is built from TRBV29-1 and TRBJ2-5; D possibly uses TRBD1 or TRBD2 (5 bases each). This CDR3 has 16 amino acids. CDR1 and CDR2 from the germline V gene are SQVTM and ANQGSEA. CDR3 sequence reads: CSARGDTGSAVETHYF. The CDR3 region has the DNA TGCAGCGCGAGAGGGGATACGGGTTCTGCGGTGGAGACCCATTACTTC.

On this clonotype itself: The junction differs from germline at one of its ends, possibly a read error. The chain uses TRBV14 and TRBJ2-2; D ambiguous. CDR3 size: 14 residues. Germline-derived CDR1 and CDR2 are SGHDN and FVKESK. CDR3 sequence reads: CARSSGRNAGELFF. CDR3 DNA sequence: TGTGCCCGCAGCTCAGGACGGAACGCCGGGGAGCTGTTTTTT.

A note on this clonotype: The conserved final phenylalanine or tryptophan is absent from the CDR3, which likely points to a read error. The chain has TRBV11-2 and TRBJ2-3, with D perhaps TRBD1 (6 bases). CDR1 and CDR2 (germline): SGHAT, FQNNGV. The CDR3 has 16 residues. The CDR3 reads CVSSPRGTSSTDTQYS. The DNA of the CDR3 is TGTGTCAGCAGCCCGAGGGGGACGTCGAGCACAGATACGCAGTATTCT.

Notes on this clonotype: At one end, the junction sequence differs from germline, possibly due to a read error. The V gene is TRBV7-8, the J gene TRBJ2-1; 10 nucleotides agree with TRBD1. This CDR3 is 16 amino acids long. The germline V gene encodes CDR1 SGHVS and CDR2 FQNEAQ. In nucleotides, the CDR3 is TGTGCCAACAGCCCCTTCGGGACAGGGGTCTACGATGAGCAGTTCTTC. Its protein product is CANSPFGTGVYDEQFF. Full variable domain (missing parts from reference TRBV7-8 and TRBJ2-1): GAGVSQSPRYKVAKRGQDVALRCDPISGHVSLFWYQQALGQGPEFLTYFQNEAQLDKSGLPSDRFFAERPEGSVSTLKIQRTQQEDSAVYLCANSPFGTGVYDEQFFGPGTRLTVL.

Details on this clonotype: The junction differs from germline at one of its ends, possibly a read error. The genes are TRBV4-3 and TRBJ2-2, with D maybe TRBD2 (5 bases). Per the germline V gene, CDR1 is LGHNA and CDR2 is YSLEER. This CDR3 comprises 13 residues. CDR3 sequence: CAASSMGAGELFF. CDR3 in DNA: TGCGCCGCCAGCTCGATGGGAGCCGGGGAGCTGTTCTTT.

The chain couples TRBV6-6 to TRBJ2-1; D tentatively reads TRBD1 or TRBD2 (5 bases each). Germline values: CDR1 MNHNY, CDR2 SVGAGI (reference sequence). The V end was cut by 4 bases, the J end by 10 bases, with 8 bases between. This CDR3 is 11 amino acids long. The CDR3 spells CASSSGPEQFF. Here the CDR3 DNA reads TGTGCCAGCAGTTCGGGACCAGAGCAGTTCTTC.

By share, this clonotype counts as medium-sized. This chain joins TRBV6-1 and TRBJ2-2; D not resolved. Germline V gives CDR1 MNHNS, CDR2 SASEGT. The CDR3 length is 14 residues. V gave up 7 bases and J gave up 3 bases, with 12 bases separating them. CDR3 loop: CASMKRRDTGELFF. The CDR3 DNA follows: TGTGCCAGCATGAAGAGAAGGGACACCGGGGAGCTGTTTTTT.

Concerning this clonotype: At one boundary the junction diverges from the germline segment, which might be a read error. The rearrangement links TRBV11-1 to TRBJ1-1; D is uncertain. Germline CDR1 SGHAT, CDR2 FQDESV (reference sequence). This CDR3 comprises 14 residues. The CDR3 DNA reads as TGTGCCAGCAGCTTCGGGCAGAGCTATACTGAAACTTTCTTT. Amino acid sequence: CASSFGQSYTETFF.

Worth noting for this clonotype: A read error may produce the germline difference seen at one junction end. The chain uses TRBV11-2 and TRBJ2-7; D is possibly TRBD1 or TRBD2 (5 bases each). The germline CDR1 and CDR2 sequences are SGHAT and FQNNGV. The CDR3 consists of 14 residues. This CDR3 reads CASSRDAFSYEQYF. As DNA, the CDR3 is TGTGCCAGCAGCCGGGACGCCTTCTCCTACGAGCAATACTTC.

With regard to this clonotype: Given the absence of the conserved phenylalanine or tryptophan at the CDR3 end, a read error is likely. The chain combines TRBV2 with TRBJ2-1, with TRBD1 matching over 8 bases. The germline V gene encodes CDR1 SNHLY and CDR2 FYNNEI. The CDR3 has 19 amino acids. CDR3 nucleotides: TGTGCCAGCAGCCGCCGGGACAGGAGAACCTCTAGCTCCTACAGTGAGCAGTTCTCC. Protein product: CASSRRDRRTSSSYSEQFS.

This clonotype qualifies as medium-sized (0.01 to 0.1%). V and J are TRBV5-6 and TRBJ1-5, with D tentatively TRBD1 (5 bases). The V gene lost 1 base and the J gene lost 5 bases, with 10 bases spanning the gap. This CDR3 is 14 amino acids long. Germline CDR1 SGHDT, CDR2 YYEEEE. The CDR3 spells CASSLSGTHQPQHF. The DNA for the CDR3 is TGTGCCAGCAGCTTGAGTGGGACCCATCAGCCCCAGCATTTT.

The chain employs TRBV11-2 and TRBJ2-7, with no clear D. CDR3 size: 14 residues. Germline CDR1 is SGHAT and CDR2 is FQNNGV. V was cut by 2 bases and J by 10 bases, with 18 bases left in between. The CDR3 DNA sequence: TGTGCCAGCAGCTTAACCGACTGGGCCTACAATCAGTACTTC. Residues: CASSLTDWAYNQYF.

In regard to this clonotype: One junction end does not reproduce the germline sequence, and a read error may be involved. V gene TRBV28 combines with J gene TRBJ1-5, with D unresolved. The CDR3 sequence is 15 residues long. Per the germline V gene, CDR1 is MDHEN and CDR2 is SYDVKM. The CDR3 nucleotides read TGCGCCAGCAGTATCAGGAGTAGTTGGTATCAGCCCCAGCATTTT. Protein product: CASSIRSSWYQPQHF.

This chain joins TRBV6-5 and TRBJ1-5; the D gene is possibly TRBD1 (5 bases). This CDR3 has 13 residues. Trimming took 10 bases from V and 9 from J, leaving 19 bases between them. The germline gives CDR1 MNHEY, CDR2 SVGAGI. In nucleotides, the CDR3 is TGTGCCATCTCTGACAGCACCGGGGGGCCCCAGCATTTT. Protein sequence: CAISDSTGGPQHF.

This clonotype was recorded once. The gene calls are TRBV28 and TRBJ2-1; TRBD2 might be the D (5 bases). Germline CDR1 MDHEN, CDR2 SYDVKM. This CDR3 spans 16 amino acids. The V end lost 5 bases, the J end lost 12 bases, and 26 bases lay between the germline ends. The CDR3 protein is CASSLNSGIGPTGQFF. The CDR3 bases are TGTGCCAGCAGTCTAAACTCGGGAATTGGCCCCACGGGGCAGTTCTTC.

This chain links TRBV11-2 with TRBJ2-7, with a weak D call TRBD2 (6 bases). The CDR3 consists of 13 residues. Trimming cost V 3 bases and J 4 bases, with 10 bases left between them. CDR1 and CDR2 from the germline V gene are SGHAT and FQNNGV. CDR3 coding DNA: TGTGCCAGCAGCTTTCCGGCGGGGTACGAGCAGTACTTC. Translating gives CASSFPAGYEQYF. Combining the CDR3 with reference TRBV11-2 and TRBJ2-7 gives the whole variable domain EAGVAQSPRYKIIEKRQSVAFWCNPISGHATLYWYQQILGQGPKLLIQFQNNGVVDDSQLPKDRFSAERLKGVDSTLKIQPAKLEDSAVYLCASSFPAGYEQYFGPGTRLTVT.

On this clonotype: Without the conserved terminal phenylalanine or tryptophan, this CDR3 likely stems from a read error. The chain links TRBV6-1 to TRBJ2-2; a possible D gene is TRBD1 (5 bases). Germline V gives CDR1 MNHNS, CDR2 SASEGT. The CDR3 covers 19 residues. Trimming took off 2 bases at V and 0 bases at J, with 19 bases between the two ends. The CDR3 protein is CASSETLPWGAANTGELFS. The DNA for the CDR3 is TGTGCCAGCAGTGAAACCCTTCCCTGGGGCGCCGCGAACACCGGGGAGCTGTTTTCC.

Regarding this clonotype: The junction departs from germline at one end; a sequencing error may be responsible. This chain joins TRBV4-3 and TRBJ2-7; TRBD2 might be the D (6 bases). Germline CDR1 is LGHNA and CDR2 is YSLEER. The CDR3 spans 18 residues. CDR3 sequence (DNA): TGCGCCAGTAGCCAAGCTGTGACGGAGGGTCACATTAGCTACAAGCAGTACTTC. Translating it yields CASSQAVTEGHISYKQYF.

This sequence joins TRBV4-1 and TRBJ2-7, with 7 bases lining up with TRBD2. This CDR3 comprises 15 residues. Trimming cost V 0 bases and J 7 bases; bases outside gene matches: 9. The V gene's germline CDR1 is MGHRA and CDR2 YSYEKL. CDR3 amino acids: CASSQEAPSGGEQYF. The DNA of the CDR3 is TGCGCCAGCAGCCAAGAAGCCCCTAGCGGAGGGGAGCAGTACTTC.

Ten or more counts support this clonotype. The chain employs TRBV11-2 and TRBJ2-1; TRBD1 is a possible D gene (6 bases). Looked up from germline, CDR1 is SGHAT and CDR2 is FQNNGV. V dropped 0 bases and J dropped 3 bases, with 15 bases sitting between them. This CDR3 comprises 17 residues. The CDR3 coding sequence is TGTGCCAGCAGCTTAGATCAACAGGGTATAGTCTACAATGAGCAGTTCTTC. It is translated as CASSLDQQGIVYNEQFF.

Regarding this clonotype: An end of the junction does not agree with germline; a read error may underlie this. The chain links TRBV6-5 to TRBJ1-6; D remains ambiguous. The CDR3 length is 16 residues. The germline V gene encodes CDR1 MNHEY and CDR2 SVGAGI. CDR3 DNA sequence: TGCACCAGCAGTAAACAGTCTGCCATATATAATTCACCCCTCCGCTTT. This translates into CTSSKQSAIYNSPLRF.

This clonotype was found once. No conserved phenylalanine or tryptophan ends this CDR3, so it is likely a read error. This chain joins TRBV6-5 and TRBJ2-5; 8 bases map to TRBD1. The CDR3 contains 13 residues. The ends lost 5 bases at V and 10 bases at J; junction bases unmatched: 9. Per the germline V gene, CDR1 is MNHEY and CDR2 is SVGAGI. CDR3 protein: CASSTGRGLIQYS. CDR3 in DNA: TGTGCCAGCAGTACCGGCAGGGGGCTGATCCAGTACTCC.

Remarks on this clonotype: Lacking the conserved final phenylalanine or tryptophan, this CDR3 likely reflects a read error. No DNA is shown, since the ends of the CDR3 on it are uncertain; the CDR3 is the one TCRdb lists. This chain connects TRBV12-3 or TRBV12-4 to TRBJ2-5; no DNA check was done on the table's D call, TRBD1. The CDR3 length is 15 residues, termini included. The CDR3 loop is CASSTYPGSEESKYS.

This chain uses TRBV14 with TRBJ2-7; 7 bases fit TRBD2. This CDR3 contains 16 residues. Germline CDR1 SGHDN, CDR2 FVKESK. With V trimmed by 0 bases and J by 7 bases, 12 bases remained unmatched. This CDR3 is CASSQDSAGPTKEQYF. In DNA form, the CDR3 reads TGTGCCAGCAGCCAAGACTCAGCGGGACCCACTAAAGAGCAGTACTTC.

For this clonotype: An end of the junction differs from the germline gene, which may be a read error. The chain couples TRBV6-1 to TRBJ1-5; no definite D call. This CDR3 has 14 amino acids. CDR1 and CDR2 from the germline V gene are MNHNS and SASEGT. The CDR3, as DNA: TGTGGCAGCAGTGAGCGCGGCGGCAGTGAGCCCCAGCATTTT. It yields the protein CGSSERGGSEPQHF.